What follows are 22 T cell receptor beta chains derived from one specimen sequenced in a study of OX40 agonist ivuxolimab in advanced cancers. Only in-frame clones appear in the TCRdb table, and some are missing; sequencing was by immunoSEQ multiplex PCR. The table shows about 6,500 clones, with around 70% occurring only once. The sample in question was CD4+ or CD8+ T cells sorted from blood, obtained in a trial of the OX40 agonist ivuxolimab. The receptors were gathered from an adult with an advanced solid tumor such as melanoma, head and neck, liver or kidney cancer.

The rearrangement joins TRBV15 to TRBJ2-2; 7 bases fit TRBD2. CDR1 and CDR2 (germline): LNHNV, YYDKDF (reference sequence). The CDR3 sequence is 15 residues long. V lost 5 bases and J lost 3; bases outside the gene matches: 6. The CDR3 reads CATSSGTIDTGELFF. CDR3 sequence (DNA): TGTGCCACCAGCTCCGGGACTATAGACACCGGGGAGCTGTTTTTT. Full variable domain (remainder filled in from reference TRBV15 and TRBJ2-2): DAMVIQNPRYQVTQFGKPVTLSCSQTLNHNVMYWYQQKSSQAPKLLFHYYDKDFNNEADTPDNFQSRRPNTSFCFLDIRSPGLGDTAMYLCATSSGTIDTGELFFGEGSRLTVL.

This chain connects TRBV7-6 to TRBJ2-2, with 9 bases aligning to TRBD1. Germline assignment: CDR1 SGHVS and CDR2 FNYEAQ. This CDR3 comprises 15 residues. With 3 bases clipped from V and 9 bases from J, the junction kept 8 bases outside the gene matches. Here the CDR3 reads CASSFSGQGPRELFF. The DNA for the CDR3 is TGTGCCAGCAGCTTCTCCGGACAGGGGCCGCGGGAGCTGTTTTTT.

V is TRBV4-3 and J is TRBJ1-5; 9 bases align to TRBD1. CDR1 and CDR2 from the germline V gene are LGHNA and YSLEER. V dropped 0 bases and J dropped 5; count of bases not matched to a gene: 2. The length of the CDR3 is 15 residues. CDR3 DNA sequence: TGCGCCAGCAGCCAAGACGACAGGGGGTATCAGCCCCAGCATTTT. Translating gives CASSQDDRGYQPQHF.

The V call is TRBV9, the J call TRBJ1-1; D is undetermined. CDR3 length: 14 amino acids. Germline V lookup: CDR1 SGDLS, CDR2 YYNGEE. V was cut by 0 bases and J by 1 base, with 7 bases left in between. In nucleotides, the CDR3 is TGTGCCAGCAGCGTAGGGCGTACGAACACTGAAGCTTTCTTT. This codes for CASSVGRTNTEAFF.

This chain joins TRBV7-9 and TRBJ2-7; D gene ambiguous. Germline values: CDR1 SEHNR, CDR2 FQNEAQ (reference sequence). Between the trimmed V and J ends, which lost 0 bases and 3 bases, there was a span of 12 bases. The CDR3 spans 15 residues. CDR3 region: CASSLAKTLYYEQYF. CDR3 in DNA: TGTGCCAGCAGCTTAGCGAAGACACTTTACTACGAGCAGTACTTC.

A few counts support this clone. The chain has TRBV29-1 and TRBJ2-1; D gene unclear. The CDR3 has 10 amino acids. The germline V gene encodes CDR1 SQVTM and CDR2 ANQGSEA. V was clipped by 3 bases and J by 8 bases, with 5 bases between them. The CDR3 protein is CSVDPDEQFF. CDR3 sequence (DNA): TGCAGCGTTGACCCTGATGAGCAGTTCTTC.

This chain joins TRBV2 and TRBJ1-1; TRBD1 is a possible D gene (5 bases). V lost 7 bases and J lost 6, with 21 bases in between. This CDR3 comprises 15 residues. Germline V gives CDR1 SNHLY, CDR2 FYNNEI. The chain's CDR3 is CASILAGQGHPEAFF. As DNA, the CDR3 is TGTGCCAGCATACTAGCGGGGCAGGGCCACCCTGAAGCTTTCTTT.

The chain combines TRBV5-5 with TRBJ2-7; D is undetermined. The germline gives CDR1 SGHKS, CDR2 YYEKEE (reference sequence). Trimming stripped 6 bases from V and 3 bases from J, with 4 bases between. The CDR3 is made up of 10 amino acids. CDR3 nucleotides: TGTGCCAGCAACGTCTACGAGCAGTACTTC. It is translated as CASNVYEQYF.

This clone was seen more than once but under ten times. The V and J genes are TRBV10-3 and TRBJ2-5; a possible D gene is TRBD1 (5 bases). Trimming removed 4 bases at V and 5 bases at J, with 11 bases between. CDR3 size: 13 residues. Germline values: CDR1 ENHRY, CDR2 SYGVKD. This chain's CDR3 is CAISVESGETQYF. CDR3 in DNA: TGTGCCATCAGTGTTGAGTCAGGGGAGACCCAGTACTTC.

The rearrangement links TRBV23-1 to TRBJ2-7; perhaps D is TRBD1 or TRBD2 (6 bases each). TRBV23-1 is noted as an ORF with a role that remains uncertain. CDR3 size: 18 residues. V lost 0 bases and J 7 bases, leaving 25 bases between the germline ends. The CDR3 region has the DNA TGCGCCAGCAGTCAATCGGGTCGGAGGGACACCAAAAGGGGGGAGCAGTACTTC. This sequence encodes CASSQSGRRDTKRGEQYF.

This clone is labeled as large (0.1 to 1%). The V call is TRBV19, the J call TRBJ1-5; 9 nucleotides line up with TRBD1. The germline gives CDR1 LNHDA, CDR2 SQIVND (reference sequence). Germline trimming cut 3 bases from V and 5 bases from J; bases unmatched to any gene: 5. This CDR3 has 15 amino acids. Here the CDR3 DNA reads TGTGCCAGTAGTATCTGGACAGGGGATGATCAGCCCCAGCATTTT. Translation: CASSIWTGDDQPQHF.

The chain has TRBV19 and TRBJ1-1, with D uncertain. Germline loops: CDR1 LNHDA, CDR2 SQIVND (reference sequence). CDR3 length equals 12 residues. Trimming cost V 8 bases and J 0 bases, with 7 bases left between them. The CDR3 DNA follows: TGTGCCAGTCGGGATATGAACACTGAAGCTTTCTTT. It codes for CASRDMNTEAFF.

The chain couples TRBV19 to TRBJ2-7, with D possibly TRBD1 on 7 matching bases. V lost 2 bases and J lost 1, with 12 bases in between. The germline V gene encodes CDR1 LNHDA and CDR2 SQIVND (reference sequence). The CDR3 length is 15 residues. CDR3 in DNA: TGTGCCAGTAGTATATGGGGGGACAGTTCCTACGAGCAGTACTTC. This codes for CASSIWGDSSYEQYF.

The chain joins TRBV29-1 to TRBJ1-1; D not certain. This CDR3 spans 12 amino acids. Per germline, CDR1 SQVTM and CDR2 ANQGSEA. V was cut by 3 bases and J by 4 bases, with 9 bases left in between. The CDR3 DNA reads TGCAGCGTTGATGTGATGAGCACTGAAGCTTTCTTT. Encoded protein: CSVDVMSTEAFF.

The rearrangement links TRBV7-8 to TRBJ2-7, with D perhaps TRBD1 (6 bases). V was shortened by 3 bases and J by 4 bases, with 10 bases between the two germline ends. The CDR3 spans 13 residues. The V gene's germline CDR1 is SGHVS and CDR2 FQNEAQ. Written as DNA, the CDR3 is TGTGCCAGCAGCTTGGGTGGGACATACGAGCAGTACTTC. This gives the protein CASSLGGTYEQYF.

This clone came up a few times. CDR3 residues: CASSLAQGYGYTF. The CDR3 DNA reads as TGTGCCAGCAGTTTGGCCCAGGGCTACGGCTACACCTTC. The chain recombines TRBV28 with TRBJ1-2, with D perhaps matching TRBD1 (5 bases). The germline V gene encodes CDR1 MDHEN and CDR2 SYDVKM. CDR3 size: 13 residues. Trimming left V 3 bases short and J 8 bases short, with 13 bases between.

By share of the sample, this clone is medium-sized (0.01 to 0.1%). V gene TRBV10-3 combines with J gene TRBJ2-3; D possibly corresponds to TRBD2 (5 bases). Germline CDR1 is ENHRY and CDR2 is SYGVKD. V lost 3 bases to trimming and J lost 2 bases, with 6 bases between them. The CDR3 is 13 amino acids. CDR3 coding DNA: TGTGCCATCAGTGAAGCGGACACAGATACGCAGTATTTT. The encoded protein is CAISEADTDTQYF.

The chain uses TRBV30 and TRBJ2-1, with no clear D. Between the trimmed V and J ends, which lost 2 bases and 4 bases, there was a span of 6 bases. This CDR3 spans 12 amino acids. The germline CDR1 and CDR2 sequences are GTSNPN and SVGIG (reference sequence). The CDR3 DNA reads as TGTGCCTGGAGTCTTGAATACAATGAGCAGTTCTTC. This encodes CAWSLEYNEQFF.

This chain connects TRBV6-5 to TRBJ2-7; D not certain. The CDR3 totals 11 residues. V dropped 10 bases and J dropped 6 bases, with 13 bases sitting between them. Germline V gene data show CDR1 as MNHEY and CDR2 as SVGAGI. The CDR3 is CATSSIFEQYF. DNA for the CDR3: TGTGCCACCTCCTCCATCTTCGAGCAGTACTTC.

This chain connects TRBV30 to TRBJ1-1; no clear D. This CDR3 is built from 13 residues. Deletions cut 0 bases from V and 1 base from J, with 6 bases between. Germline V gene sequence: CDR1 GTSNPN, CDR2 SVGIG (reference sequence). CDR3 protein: CAWSVRENTEAFF. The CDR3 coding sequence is TGTGCCTGGAGTGTAAGAGAGAACACTGAAGCTTTCTTT.

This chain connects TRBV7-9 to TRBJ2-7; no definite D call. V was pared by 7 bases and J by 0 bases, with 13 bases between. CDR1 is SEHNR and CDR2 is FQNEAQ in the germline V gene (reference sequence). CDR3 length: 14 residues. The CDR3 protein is CASTTTPSSYEQYF. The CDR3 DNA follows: TGTGCCAGCACCACAACACCCAGCTCCTACGAGCAGTACTTC.

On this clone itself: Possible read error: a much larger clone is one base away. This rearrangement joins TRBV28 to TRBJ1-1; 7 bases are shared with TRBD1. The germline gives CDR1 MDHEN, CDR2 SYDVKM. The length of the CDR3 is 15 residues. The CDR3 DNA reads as TGTGCCAGCAGTCCGCCGACAGGGCGGTACACTGAAACTTTCTTT. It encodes CASSPPTGRYTETFF. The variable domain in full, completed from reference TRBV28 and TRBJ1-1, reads DVKVTQSSRYLVKRTGEKVFLECVQDMDHENMFWYRQDPGLGLRLIYFSYDVKMKEKGDIPEGYSVSREKKERFSLILESASTNQTSMYLCASSPPTGRYTETFFGQGTRLTVV.